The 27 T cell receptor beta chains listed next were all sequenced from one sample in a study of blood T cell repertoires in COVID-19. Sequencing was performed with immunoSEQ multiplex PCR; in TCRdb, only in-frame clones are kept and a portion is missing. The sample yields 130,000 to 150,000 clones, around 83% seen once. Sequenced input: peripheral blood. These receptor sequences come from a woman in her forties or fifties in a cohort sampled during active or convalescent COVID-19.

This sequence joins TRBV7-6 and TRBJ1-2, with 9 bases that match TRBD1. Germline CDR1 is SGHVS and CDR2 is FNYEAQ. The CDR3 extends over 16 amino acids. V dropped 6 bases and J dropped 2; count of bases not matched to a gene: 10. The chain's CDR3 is CASSLKPGQGNYGYTF. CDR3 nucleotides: TGTGCCAGCAGTTTAAAACCGGGACAGGGAAACTATGGCTACACCTTC.

CDR3 loop: CASSFGGGPREQFF. The CDR3 nucleotides read TGTGCCAGCAGTTTTGGGGGGGGGCCTCGGGAGCAGTTCTTC. J is TRBJ2-1 and V is TRBV27; tentative D call: TRBD2 (7 bases). The germline V gene has CDR1 MNHEY and CDR2 SMNVEV (reference sequence). This CDR3 region has 14 residues. V lost 3 bases and J 10 bases, leaving 16 bases between the germline ends.

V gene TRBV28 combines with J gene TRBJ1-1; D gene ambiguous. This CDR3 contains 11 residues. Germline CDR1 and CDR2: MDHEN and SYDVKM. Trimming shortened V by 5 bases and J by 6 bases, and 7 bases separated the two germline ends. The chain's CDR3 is CASSKSPEAFF. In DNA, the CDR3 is TGTGCCAGCAGTAAAAGCCCTGAAGCTTTCTTT.

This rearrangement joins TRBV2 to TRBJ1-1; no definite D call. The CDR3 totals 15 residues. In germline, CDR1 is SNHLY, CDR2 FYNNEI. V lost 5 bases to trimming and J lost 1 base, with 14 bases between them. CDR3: CASSPPGRQNTEAFF. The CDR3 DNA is TGTGCCAGCAGTCCCCCCGGAAGACAGAACACTGAAGCTTTCTTT.

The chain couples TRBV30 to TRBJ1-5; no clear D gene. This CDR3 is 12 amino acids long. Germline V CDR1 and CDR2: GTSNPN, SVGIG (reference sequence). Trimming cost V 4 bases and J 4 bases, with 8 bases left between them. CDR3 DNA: TGTGCCTGGACCCACATGAATCAGCCCCAGCATTTT. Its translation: CAWTHMNQPQHF.

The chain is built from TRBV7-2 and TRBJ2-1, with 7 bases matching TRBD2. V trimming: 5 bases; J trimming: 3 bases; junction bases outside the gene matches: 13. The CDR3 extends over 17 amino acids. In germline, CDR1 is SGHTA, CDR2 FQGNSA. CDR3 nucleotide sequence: TGTGCCAGCAGCAAAACTTCGGGGGGAACTCTCTACAATGAGCAGTTCTTC. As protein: CASSKTSGGTLYNEQFF.

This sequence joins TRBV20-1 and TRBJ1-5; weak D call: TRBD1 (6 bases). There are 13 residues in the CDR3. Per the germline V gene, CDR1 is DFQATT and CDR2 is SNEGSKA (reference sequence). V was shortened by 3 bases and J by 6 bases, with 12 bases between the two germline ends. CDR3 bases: TGCAGTGCTAGTCCTCAGGGGCGTCAGCCCCAGCATTTT. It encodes CSASPQGRQPQHF.

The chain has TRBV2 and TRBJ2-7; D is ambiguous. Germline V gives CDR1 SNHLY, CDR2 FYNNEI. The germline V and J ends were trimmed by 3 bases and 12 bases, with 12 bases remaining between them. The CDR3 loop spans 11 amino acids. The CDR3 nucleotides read TGTGCCAGCAGTGAGTTTGGTTGGGCGTACTTC. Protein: CASSEFGWAYF.

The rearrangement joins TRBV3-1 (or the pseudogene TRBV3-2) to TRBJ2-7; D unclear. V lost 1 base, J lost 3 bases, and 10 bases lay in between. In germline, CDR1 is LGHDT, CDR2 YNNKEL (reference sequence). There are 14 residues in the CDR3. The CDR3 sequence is CASSQGDGSYEQYF. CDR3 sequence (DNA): TGTGCCAGCAGCCAAGGTGATGGTAGCTACGAGCAGTACTTC.

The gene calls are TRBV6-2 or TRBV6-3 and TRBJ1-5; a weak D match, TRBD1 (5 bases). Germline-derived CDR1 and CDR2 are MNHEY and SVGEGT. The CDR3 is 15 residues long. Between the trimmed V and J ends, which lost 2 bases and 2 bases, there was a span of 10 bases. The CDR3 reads CASSYQGGGNQPQHF. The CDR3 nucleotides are TGTGCCAGCAGTTACCAGGGAGGGGGCAATCAGCCCCAGCATTTT.

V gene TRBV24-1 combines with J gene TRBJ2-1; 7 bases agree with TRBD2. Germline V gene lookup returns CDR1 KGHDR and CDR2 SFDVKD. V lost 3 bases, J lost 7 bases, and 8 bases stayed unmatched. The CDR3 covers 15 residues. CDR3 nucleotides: TGTGCCACCAGTGATCCGAACCAAGCGGGGAATGAGCAGTTCTTC. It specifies CATSDPNQAGNEQFF.

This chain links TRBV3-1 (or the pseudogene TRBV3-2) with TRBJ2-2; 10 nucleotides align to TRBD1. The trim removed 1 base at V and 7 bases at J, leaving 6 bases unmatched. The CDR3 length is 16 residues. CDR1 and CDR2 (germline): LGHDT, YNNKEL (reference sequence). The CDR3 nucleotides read TGTGCCAGCAGCCAAGGGGACAGGGGCTACAGCGGGGAGCTGTTTTTT. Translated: CASSQGDRGYSGELFF.

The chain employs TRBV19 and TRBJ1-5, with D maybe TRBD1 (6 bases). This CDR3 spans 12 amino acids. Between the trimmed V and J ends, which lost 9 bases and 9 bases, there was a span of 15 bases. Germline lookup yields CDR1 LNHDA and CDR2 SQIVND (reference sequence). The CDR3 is CASRDTPGPQHF. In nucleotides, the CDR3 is TGTGCCAGCCGGGACACCCCAGGGCCCCAGCATTTT.

Here the CDR3 DNA reads TGTGCCAGCACCGAACAGGGCTCTGGAAACACCATATATTTT. Translated: CASTEQGSGNTIYF. The chain recombines TRBV2 with TRBJ1-3; maybe TRBD1 (6 bases). Trimming left V 7 bases short and J 0 bases short, with 10 bases between. Germline V gives CDR1 SNHLY, CDR2 FYNNEI. CDR3 length equals 14 residues.

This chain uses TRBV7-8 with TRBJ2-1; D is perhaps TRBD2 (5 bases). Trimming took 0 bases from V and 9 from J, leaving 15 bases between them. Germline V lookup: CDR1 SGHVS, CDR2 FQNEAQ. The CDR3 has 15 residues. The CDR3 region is CASSLAVREIGEQFF. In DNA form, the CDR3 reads TGTGCCAGCAGCTTAGCGGTTCGGGAAATAGGTGAGCAGTTCTTC.

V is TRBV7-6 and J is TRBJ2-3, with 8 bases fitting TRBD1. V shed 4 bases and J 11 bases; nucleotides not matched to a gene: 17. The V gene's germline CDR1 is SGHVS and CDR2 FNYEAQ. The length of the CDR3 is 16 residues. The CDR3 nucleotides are TGTGCCAGCAGCTCCCTAAACAGGGGGTCAACTACCGTGCAGTATTTT. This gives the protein CASSSLNRGSTTVQYF.

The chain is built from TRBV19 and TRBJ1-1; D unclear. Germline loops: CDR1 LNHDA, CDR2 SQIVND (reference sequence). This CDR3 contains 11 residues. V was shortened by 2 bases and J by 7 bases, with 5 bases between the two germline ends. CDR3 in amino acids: CASSIRNEAFF. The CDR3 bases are TGTGCCAGTAGTATACGTAATGAAGCTTTCTTT. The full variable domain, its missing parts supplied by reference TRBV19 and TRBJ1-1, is DGGITQSPKYLFRKEGQNVTLSCEQNLNHDAMYWYRQDPGQGLRLIYYSQIVNDFQKGDIAEGYSVSREKKESFPLTVTSAQKNPTAFYLCASSIRNEAFFGQGTRLTVV.

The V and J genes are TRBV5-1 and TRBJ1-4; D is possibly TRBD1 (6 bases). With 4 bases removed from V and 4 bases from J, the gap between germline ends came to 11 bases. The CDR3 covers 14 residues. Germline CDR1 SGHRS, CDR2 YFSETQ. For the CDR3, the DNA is TGCGCCAGCAGCCTGTGGACAGATAATGAAAAACTGTTTTTT. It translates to CASSLWTDNEKLFF.

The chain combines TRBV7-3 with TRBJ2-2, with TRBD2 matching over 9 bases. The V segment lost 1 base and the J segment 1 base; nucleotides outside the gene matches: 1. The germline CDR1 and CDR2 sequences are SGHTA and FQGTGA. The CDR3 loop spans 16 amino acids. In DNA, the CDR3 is TGTGCCAGCAGCTTAAATAGCGGGGGGAACACCGGGGAGCTGTTTTTT. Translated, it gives CASSLNSGGNTGELFF.

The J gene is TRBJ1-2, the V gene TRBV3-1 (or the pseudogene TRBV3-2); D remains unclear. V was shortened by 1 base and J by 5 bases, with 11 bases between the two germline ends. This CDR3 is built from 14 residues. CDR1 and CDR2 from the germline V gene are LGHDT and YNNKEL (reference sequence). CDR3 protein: CASSQVRGLYGYTF. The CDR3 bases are TGTGCCAGCAGCCAAGTGCGCGGCTTATATGGCTACACCTTC.

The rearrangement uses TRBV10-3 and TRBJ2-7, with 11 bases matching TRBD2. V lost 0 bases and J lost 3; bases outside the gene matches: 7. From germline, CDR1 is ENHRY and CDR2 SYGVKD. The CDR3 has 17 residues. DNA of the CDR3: TGTGCCATCAGTGAGTCGACGGGACTAGCGGAGAACTACGAGCAGTACTTC. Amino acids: CAISESTGLAENYEQYF.

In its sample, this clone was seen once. The CDR3 DNA is TGCGCCAGCAGCCGACAGGGGGCAACTGGAAACACCATATATTTT. Protein product: CASSRQGATGNTIYF. The rearrangement uses TRBV5-1 and TRBJ1-3; 10 bases are a match to TRBD1. Germline assignment: CDR1 SGHRS and CDR2 YFSETQ. The CDR3 is 15 residues long. The V gene end was trimmed by 4 bases and the J gene end by 2 bases; junction bases not matched to a gene: 3.

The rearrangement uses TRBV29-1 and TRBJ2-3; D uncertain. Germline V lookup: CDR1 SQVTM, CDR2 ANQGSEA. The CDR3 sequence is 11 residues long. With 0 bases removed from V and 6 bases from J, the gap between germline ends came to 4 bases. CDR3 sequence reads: CSVEEGDTQYF. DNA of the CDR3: TGCAGCGTTGAAGAGGGCGATACGCAGTATTTT.

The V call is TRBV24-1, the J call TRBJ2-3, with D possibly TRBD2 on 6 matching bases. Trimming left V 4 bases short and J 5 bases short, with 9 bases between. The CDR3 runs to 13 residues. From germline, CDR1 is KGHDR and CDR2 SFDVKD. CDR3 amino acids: CATSDRLGDTQYF. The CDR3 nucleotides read TGTGCCACCAGTGACCGACTAGGAGATACGCAGTATTTT.

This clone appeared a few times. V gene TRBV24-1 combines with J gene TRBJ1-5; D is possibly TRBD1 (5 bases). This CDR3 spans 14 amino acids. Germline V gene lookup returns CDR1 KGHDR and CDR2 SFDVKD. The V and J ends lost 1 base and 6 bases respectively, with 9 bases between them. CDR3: CATSDFGARQPQHF. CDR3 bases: TGTGCCACCAGTGATTTTGGGGCCCGTCAGCCCCAGCATTTT.

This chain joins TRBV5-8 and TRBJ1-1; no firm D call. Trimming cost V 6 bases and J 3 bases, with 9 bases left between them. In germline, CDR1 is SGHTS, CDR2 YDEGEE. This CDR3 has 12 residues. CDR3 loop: CASKRGYTEAFF. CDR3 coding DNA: TGTGCCAGCAAACGAGGGTACACTGAAGCTTTCTTT.

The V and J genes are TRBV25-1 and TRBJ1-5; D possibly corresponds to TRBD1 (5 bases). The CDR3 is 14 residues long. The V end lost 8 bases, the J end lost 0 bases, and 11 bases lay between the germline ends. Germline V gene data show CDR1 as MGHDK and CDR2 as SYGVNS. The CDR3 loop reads CASGTGYSNQPQHF. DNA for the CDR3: TGTGCCAGCGGAACAGGTTATAGCAATCAGCCCCAGCATTTT.